A single sample gave rise to the 8 T cell receptor beta chains below, sequenced in a study of shared clonotypes between healthy human individuals. Data came from immunoSEQ multiplex PCR; TCRdb stores just in-frame clones and leaves some out. The profile shows hundreds of thousands of clones, about 80% of them singletons. Sequencing was done on a sample of PBMCs. Receptors originate from a woman between 40 and 50 years old in good health. Some clones in this sample may be carry-over from other donors' samples.

The chain uses TRBV19 and TRBJ1-4; the D is unclear. Germline CDR1 and CDR2: LNHDA and SQIVND (reference sequence). The CDR3 has 13 amino acids. Trimming left V 9 bases short and J 8 bases short, with 16 bases between. The CDR3: CASAIRSGEKLFF. The CDR3 bases are TGTGCCAGCGCCATAAGGTCGGGGGAAAAACTGTTTTTT.

V is TRBV19 and J is TRBJ2-1; either TRBD1 or TRBD2 may supply D (6 bases each). CDR1 is LNHDA and CDR2 is SQIVND in the germline V gene (reference sequence). The V end lost 4 bases, the J end lost 0 bases, and 10 bases lay between the germline ends. The CDR3 covers 15 residues. CDR3 amino acids: CASSTGALSYNEQFF. The CDR3, as DNA: TGTGCCAGTAGTACGGGGGCACTCTCCTACAATGAGCAGTTCTTC.

The gene calls are TRBV7-9 and TRBJ2-1; 14 bases align to TRBD2. The CDR3 length is 18 residues. Germline CDR1 SEHNR, CDR2 FQNEAQ (reference sequence). V dropped 1 base and J dropped 6; count of bases not matched to a gene: 8. CDR3 DNA: TGTGCCAGCAGCTTAGTCCGACTAGCGGGAGGGTTTGGCAATGAGCAGTTCTTC. This encodes CASSLVRLAGGFGNEQFF.

This chain links TRBV29-1 with TRBJ2-5, with D possibly matching TRBD2 (6 bases). CDR3 size: 12 residues. In germline, CDR1 is SQVTM, CDR2 ANQGSEA. Trimming shortened V by 4 bases and J by 3 bases, and 9 bases separated the two germline ends. The CDR3 region has the DNA TGCAGCGTTGGTGGAGGGAAAGAGACCCAGTACTTC. Its translation: CSVGGGKETQYF.

A remark on this clone: A far larger clone is a single base away, which makes a read error likely. In the same sample, other DNA sequences code for this CDR3. This chain uses TRBV10-2 with TRBJ1-3; D call uncertain. The germline V gene encodes CDR1 WSHSY and CDR2 SAAADI. The CDR3 has 17 amino acids. The CDR3 loop reads CASSPAAPRNSGNTIYF. CDR3 sequence (DNA): TGCGCCAGCAGCCCCGCCGCCCCGAGAAACTCTGGAAACACCATATATTTC.

This clone appeared a few times. The chain has TRBV4-2 and TRBJ2-1, with 7 positions matching TRBD2. Germline V gene data show CDR1 as LGHNA and CDR2 as YNFKEQ. Losses at the gene ends were 0 bases for V and 5 bases for J; bases not matched to a gene: 10. This CDR3 contains 17 residues. This CDR3 reads CASSQEGDRDYNNEQFF. The CDR3 region has the DNA TGTGCCAGCAGCCAAGAAGGGGACCGGGACTATAACAATGAGCAGTTCTTC.

CDR3 region: CASSEAGGWVPYGYTF. CDR3 in DNA: TGTGCCAGCAGTGAAGCGGGGGGGTGGGTCCCCTATGGCTACACCTTC. V is TRBV6-1 and J is TRBJ1-2; D is perhaps TRBD1 (5 bases). The CDR3 spans 16 residues. Trimming took off 0 bases at V and 4 bases at J, with 15 bases between the two ends. Germline values: CDR1 MNHNS, CDR2 SASEGT.

Worth noting for this clone: Other DNA sequences in this sample translate to the same CDR3. The chain has TRBV7-2 and TRBJ2-7; D call uncertain. Germline-derived CDR1 and CDR2 are SGHTA and FQGNSA. V was pared by 1 base and J by 4 bases, with 5 bases between. The CDR3 loop spans 12 amino acids. The CDR3 is CASSLGRYEQYF. In DNA, the CDR3 is TGTGCCAGCAGCTTAGGAAGATACGAGCAGTACTTC.